A selection of T cell receptor beta chains follows, all from one sample in a study of blood T cells in healthy people across ages. TCRdb reprocessed the 5' RACE reads via MiXCR and lists one record per CDR3 protein. The sample lists around 650,000 distinct CDR3 sequences, about 32% occurring once. The sequencing sample was made of blood. The receptors here all came from an elderly woman in good health. The CDR3 runs from the conserved cysteine through the conserved F or W. A D gene is named only where the DNA matches it firmly. Not every row has a clone size; where given, it reads once, few, many or a size class.

v_call: TRBV6-2/TRBV6-3
clone_size: NA
j_call: TRBJ2-1
d_call: NA
cdr3_aa: CASARGRSYNEQFF
cdr3_nt: TGTGCCAGCGCCAGGGGACGCTCCTACAATGAGCAGTTCTTC

v_call: TRBV7-2
clone_size: many
j_call: TRBJ1-5
d_call: TRBD1
cdr3_aa: CASSLHLAGGREPQHF
cdr3_nt: TGTGCCAGCAGCTTACATTTAGCAGGGGGCAGGGAGCCCCAGCATTTT

v_call: TRBV6-1
clone_size: many
j_call: TRBJ1-1
d_call: TRBD1
cdr3_aa: CASSVDRADTEAFF
cdr3_nt: TGTGCCAGCAGTGTCGACAGGGCGGACACTGAAGCTTTCTTT

v_call: TRBV12-3/TRBV12-4
clone_size: many
j_call: TRBJ1-2
d_call: NA
cdr3_aa: CASSQTIQRGVYGYTF
cdr3_nt: TGTGCCAGCAGCCAAACCATCCAGAGAGGGGTCTATGGCTACACCTTC

v_call: TRBV7-2
clone_size: many
j_call: TRBJ1-2
d_call: NA
cdr3_aa: CASSLAPGGDYGYTF
cdr3_nt: TGTGCCAGCAGCTTAGCGCCGGGGGGCGACTATGGCTACACCTTC

v_call: TRBV7-2
clone_size: many
j_call: TRBJ2-5
d_call: NA
cdr3_aa: CASSLVARLGETQYF
cdr3_nt: TGTGCCAGCAGCTTAGTGGCCCGACTGGGTGAGACCCAGTACTTC

v_call: TRBV11-2
clone_size: many
j_call: TRBJ1-2
d_call: TRBD1
cdr3_aa: CASSSDRGFRYTF
cdr3_nt: TGTGCCAGCAGCTCCGACAGGGGGTTTCGCTACACCTTC

v_call: TRBV7-2
clone_size: few
j_call: TRBJ1-5
d_call: NA
cdr3_aa: CASSLTDSGNQPQHF
cdr3_nt: TGTGCCAGCAGCTTAACGGACAGCGGCAATCAGCCCCAGCATTTT

v_call: TRBV5-1
clone_size: few
j_call: TRBJ2-3
d_call: TRBD2
cdr3_aa: CASGSPSGGATDTQYF
cdr3_nt: TGCGCCAGCGGGTCCCCTAGCGGGGGGGCCACAGATACGCAGTATTTT

v_call: TRBV7-8
clone_size: NA
j_call: TRBJ1-4
d_call: NA
cdr3_aa: CASSGDEKLFF
cdr3_nt: TGTGCCAGCAGCGGGGATGAAAAACTGTTTTTT

v_call: TRBV5-1
clone_size: many
j_call: TRBJ2-7
d_call: NA
cdr3_aa: CASSFRTDSYEQYF
cdr3_nt: TGCGCCAGCAGCTTTAGGACGGACTCCTACGAGCAGTACTTC

v_call: TRBV12-3/TRBV12-4
clone_size: NA
j_call: TRBJ1-6
d_call: NA
cdr3_aa: CASGEGCGGRNSPLHF
cdr3_nt: TGTGCCAGCGGCGAAGGTTGTGGGGGGCGGAATTCACCCCTCCACTTT

v_call: TRBV2
clone_size: many
j_call: TRBJ2-7
d_call: TRBD2
cdr3_aa: CASSESGGHEQYF
cdr3_nt: TGTGCCAGCAGTGAGAGCGGGGGCCACGAGCAGTACTTC

v_call: TRBV20-1
clone_size: many
j_call: TRBJ2-7
d_call: NA
cdr3_aa: CSAETPPSEQYF
cdr3_nt: TGCAGTGCTGAAACCCCTCCTTCCGAGCAGTACTTC

v_call: TRBV30
clone_size: NA
j_call: TRBJ2-1
d_call: NA
cdr3_aa: CAWSVLRGPGVNEQFF
cdr3_nt: TGTGCCTGGAGTGTCTTGCGGGGGCCAGGGGTCAATGAGCAGTTCTTC

v_call: TRBV20-1
clone_size: few
j_call: TRBJ1-5
d_call: NA
cdr3_aa: CSARKPEVNQPQHF
cdr3_nt: TGCAGTGCTAGGAAACCTGAGGTCAATCAGCCCCAGCATTTT

v_call: TRBV27
clone_size: many
j_call: TRBJ1-5
d_call: TRBD1
cdr3_aa: CASSFSGQGEFWHF
cdr3_nt: TGTGCCAGCAGTTTTTCCGGACAGGGCGAATTTTGGCATTTT

v_call: TRBV9
clone_size: many
j_call: TRBJ2-1
d_call: TRBD2
cdr3_aa: CASSVVPSGGYNEQFF
cdr3_nt: TGTGCCAGCAGCGTAGTACCTAGCGGGGGGTACAATGAGCAGTTCTTC

v_call: TRBV5-1
clone_size: many
j_call: TRBJ2-7
d_call: NA
cdr3_aa: CASSLTRPTDYEQYF
cdr3_nt: TGCGCCAGCAGCTTAACTAGGCCCACGGACTACGAGCAGTACTTC

v_call: TRBV7-2
clone_size: few
j_call: TRBJ2-2
d_call: TRBD2
cdr3_aa: CASSSTSGTVGGELFF
cdr3_nt: TGTGCCAGCAGCTCGACTAGCGGAACCGTAGGCGGGGAGCTGTTTTTT

v_call: TRBV27
clone_size: NA
j_call: TRBJ1-4
d_call: TRBD1
cdr3_aa: CASSLYRGPNEKLFF
cdr3_nt: TGTGCCAGCAGTTTGTACAGGGGACCTAATGAAAAACTGTTTTTT

v_call: TRBV21-1
clone_size: NA
j_call: TRBJ1-5
d_call: NA
cdr3_aa: CASSKKQGALGQPQHF
cdr3_nt: TGTGCCAGCAGCAAAAAACAGGGGGCGCTCGGGCAGCCCCAGCATTTT